A selection of T cell receptor beta chains follows, all from one sample in a study of blood T cell repertoires in COVID-19. Here immunoSEQ multiplex PCR was the method, and the copy in TCRdb shows in-frame clones only, minus some. Among 30,000 to 35,000 clones listed, roughly 90% were seen once. The sample consisted of peripheral blood. The origin of the receptors is a woman aged 40 to 50 with active or convalescent COVID-19. Both conserved end residues are part of each CDR3. A D gene is named only where the DNA matches it firmly. Some rows mark clone size as missing; the rest say once, few, many or name a class of expanded clone.

V gene	clone size	D gene	J gene	CDR3 protein	CDR3 DNA
TRBV6-5	.	TRBD1	TRBJ1-2	CASKGGQFSGSYTF	TGTGCCAGCAAGGGGGGACAGTTCTCTGGGAGCTACACCTTC
TRBV20-1	.	TRBD2	TRBJ2-7	CSASKRPPGLAGYEQYF	TGCAGTGCTAGTAAACGTCCCCCGGGACTAGCGGGTTACGAGCAGTACTTC
TRBV11-2	.	TRBD1	TRBJ2-3	CASSLDRGPDTQYF	TGTGCCAGCAGCTTAGACAGGGGGCCAGATACGCAGTATTTT
TRBV6-2/TRBV6-3	.	TRBD1	TRBJ1-1	CASSNPTGGTEAFF	TGTGCCAGCAGCAATCCGACAGGGGGCACTGAAGCTTTCTTT
TRBV27	.	TRBD1	TRBJ2-7	CASSPTDRQGLSYEQYF	TGTGCCAGCAGTCCGACCGACCGACAGGGCCTTTCCTACGAGCAGTACTTC
TRBV10-2	.	.	TRBJ1-1	CASSERTPGWAFF	TGCGCCAGCAGTGAGCGTACCCCGGGATGGGCTTTCTTT
TRBV28	.	.	TRBJ2-3	CASSSGGTDTQYF	TGTGCCAGCTCCTCCGGAGGTACAGATACGCAGTATTTT
TRBV11-2	.	TRBD1	TRBJ2-3	CASSFRQGGTDTQYF	TGTGCCAGCAGCTTCCGACAGGGGGGGACAGATACGCAGTATTTT
TRBV24-1	.	.	TRBJ2-2	CATSDQNTGELFF	TGTGCCACCAGTGACCAGAACACCGGGGAGCTGTTTTTT
TRBV7-2	.	TRBD2	TRBJ2-1	CASSLRLAGADEQFF	TGTGCCAGCAGTCTTAGACTAGCGGGGGCGGATGAGCAGTTCTTC
TRBV12-3/TRBV12-4	.	.	TRBJ1-5	CAPRSNQPQHF	TGTGCCCCCCGTAGCAATCAGCCCCAGCATTTT
TRBV5-4	.	TRBD2	TRBJ2-1	CASSDRAGVYNEQFF	TGTGCCAGCAGCGACCGAGCGGGAGTCTACAATGAGCAGTTCTTC
TRBV25-1	once	TRBD1	TRBJ2-2	CASSEYRTGGTGELFF	TGTGCCAGCAGTGAATATCGGACAGGGGGCACCGGGGAGCTGTTTTTT
TRBV19	.	TRBD1	TRBJ1-5	CASSTPGTGDFLALIQPQHF	TGTGCCAGTAGTACTCCCGGGACAGGGGACTTCCTTGCCCTTATCCAGCCCCAGCATTTT
TRBV27	.	.	TRBJ1-1	CASSFLSTAMNTEAFF	TGTGCCAGCAGTTTCCTCTCGACAGCTATGAACACTGAAGCTTTCTTT
TRBV3-1/TRBV3-2	.	TRBD1	TRBJ2-2	CASSQGQYTGELFF	TGTGCCAGCAGCCAGGGACAGTACACCGGGGAGCTGTTTTTT
TRBV5-1	.	.	TRBJ2-3	CASSLAFDSDTQYF	TGCGCCAGCAGCTTGGCCTTTGACAGCGATACGCAGTATTTT
TRBV25-1	.	TRBD1	TRBJ1-3	CASSGRDRGRKGPNTIYF	TGTGCCAGCAGTGGCCGGGACAGGGGGCGTAAAGGGCCTAACACCATATATTTT
TRBV19	.	TRBD2	TRBJ2-5	CASSIESGGALETQYF	TGTGCCAGTAGTATAGAAAGCGGGGGGGCCCTGGAGACCCAGTACTTC
TRBV7-9	.	.	TRBJ2-5	CASSLAQTRSKTQYF	TGTGCCAGCAGCTTAGCACAGACCCGGTCCAAGACCCAGTACTTC
TRBV9	few	.	TRBJ2-7	CASSVDGGTGRRLAVGEQYF	TGTGCCAGCAGCGTAGACGGCGGGACAGGGCGAAGACTAGCGGTCGGCGAGCAGTACTTC
TRBV18	.	TRBD1	TRBJ2-6	CASQKNTVRSGTGFSGANVLTF	TGTGCCAGCCAAAAGAACACAGTCCGCTCCGGGACAGGGTTCTCTGGGGCCAACGTCCTGACTTTC
TRBV7-2	.	.	TRBJ1-5	CASSSGRAGQPQHF	TGTGCCAGCAGCTCCGGCAGGGCAGGTCAGCCCCAGCATTTT
TRBV27	once	.	TRBJ2-7	CASSPRVLGGAADGTYEQYF	TGTGCCAGCAGTCCCAGGGTCTTAGGCGGCGCAGCAGATGGGACCTACGAGCAGTACTTC
TRBV9	.	TRBD2	TRBJ2-1	CASSVGTSGRVTPREQFF	TGTGCCAGCAGCGTAGGGACTAGCGGGAGGGTCACACCTAGAGAGCAGTTCTTC
TRBV28	.	TRBD2	TRBJ2-7	CASLKGLAGAEQYF	TGTGCCAGCCTGAAAGGACTAGCGGGGGCCGAGCAGTACTTC
TRBV4-1	.	TRBD1	TRBJ1-6	CASSPQGQGAPSSPLHF	TGCGCCAGCAGCCCCCAGGGACAGGGGGCGCCCAGCTCACCCCTCCACTTT
TRBV19	.	TRBD1	TRBJ1-2	CASSTTGVIDGYTF	TGTGCCAGTAGCACGACAGGGGTTATTGATGGCTACACCTTC